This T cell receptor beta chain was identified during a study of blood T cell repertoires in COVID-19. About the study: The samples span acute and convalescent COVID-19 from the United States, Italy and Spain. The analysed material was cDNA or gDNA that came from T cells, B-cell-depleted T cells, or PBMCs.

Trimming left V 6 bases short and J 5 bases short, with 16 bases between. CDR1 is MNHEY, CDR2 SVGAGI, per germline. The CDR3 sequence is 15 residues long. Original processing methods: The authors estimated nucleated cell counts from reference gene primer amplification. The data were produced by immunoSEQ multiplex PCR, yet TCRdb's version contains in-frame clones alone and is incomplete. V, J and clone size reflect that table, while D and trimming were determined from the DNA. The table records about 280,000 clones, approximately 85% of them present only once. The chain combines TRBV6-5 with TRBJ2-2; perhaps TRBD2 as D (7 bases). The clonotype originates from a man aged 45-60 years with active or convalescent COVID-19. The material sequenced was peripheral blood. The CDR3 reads CASSSAGAGTGELFF. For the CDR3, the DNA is TGTGCCAGCAGCTCCGCGGGGGCAGGGACCGGGGAGCTGTTTTTT.